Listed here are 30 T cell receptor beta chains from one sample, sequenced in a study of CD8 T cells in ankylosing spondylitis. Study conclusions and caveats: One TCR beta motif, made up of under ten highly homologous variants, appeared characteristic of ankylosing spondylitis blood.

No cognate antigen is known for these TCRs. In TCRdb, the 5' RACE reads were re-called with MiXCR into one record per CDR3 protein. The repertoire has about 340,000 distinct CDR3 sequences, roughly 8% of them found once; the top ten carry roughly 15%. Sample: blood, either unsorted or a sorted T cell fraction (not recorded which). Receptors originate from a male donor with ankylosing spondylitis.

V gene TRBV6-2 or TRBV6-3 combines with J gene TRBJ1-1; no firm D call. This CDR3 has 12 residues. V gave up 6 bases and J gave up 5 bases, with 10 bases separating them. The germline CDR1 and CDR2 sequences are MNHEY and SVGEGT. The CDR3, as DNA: TGTGCCAGCAGGTGGGGAAGTACTGAAGCTTTCTTT. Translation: CASRWGSTEAFF.

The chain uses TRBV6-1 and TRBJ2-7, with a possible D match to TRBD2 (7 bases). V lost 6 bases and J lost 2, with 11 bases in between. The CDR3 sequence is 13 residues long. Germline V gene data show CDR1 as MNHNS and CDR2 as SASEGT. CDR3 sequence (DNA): TGTGCCAGCAGCCGGGGGGCCGCCTACGAGCAGTACTTC. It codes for CASSRGAAYEQYF.

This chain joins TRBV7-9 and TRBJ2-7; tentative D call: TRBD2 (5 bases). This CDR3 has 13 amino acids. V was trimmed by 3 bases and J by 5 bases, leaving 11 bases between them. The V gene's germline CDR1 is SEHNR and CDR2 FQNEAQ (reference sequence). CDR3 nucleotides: TGTGCCAGCAGCTTTGCGGGCACTGACGAGCAGTACTTC. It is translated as CASSFAGTDEQYF.

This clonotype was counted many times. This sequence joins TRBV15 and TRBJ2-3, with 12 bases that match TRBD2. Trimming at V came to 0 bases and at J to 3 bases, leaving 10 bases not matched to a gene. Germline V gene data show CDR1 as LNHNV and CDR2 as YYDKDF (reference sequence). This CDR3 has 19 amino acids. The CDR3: CATSRDRPSGRARTDTQYF. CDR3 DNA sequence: TGTGCCACCAGCAGAGATCGGCCTAGCGGGAGGGCGAGGACAGATACGCAGTATTTT.

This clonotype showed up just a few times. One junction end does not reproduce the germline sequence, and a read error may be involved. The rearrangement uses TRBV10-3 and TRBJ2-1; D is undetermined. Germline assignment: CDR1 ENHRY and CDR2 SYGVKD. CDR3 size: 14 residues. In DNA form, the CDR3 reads TGTACCATCAGTGACTCGCGCCGATACAATGAGCAGTTCTTC. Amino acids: CTISDSRRYNEQFF.

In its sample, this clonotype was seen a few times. The CDR3 sequence: CSARDLGQSNEQFF. The CDR3 DNA reads TGCAGTGCTAGAGATTTGGGACAATCGAATGAGCAGTTCTTC. The chain joins TRBV20-1 to TRBJ2-1; D might be TRBD1 (6 bases). V lost 0 bases and J 7 bases, leaving 13 bases between the germline ends. Germline V gene data show CDR1 as DFQATT and CDR2 as SNEGSKA (reference sequence). The CDR3 is 14 amino acids.

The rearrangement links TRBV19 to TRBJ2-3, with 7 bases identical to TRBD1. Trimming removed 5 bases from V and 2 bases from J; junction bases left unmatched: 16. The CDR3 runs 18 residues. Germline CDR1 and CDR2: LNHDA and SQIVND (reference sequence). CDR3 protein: CASSDLTGRQGVTDTQYF. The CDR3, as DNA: TGTGCCAGTAGTGATCTAACGGGGCGACAGGGAGTCACAGATACGCAGTATTTT.

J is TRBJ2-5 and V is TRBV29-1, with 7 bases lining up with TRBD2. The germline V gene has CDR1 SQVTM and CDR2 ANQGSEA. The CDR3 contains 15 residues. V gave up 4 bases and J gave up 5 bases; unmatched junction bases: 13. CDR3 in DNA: TGCAGCGTTGTAAGCCCCCCGACTAGCCGCGAGACCCAGTACTTC. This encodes CSVVSPPTSRETQYF.

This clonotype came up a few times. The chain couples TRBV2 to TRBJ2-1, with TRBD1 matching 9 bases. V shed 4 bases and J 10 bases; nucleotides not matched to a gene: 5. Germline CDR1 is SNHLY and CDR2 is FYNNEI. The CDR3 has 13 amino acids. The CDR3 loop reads CASSGQGVGEQFF. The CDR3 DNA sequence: TGTGCCAGCAGTGGACAGGGGGTCGGGGAGCAGTTCTTC.

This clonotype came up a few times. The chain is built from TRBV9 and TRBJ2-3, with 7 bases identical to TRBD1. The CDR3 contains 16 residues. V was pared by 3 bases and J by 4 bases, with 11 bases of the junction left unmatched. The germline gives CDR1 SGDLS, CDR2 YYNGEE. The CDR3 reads CASSAVDREGADTQYF. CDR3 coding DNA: TGTGCCAGCAGCGCGGTAGACAGGGAAGGAGCAGATACGCAGTATTTT.

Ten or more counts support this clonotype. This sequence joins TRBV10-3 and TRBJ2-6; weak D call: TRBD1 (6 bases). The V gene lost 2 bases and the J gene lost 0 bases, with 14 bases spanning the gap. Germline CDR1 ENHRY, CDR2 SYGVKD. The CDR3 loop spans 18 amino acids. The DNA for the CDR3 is TGTGCCATCAGTGAGCTCTTCACAGGGAACTCTGGGGCCAACGTCCTGACTTTC. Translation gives CAISELFTGNSGANVLTF.

The DNA of the CDR3 is TGTGCCAGCAGCGGACTAGCTTCGAACACCGGGGAGCTGTTTTTT. This gives the protein CASSGLASNTGELFF. This chain connects TRBV11-3 to TRBJ2-2; TRBD2 aligns across 8 bases. Germline CDR1 reads SGHNT; CDR2 reads YENEEA. The V segment lost 5 bases and the J segment 0 bases; nucleotides outside the gene matches: 2. This CDR3 comprises 15 residues.

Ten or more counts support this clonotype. DNA for the CDR3: TGCAGTGCTCGTACAGGGGGCAATGAACAGCCCCAGCATTTT. Its translation is CSARTGGNEQPQHF. This sequence joins TRBV20-1 and TRBJ1-5; 9 bases line up with TRBD1. The V gene's germline CDR1 is DFQATT and CDR2 SNEGSKA (reference sequence). The V and J ends lost 5 bases and 7 bases, in that order; junction bases with no gene match: 9. The CDR3 loop spans 14 amino acids.

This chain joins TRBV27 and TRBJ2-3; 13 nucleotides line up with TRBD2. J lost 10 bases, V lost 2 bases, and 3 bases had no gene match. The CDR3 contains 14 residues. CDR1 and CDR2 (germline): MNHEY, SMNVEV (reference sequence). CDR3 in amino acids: CASSLTSGRGPQYF. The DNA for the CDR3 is TGTGCCAGCAGTTTAACTAGCGGGAGGGGGCCGCAGTATTTT.

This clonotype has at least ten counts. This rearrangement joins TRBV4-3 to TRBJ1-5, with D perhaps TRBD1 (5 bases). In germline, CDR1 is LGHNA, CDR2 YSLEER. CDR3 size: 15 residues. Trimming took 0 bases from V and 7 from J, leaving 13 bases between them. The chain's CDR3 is CASSQDWGFYQPQHF. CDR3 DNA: TGCGCCAGCAGCCAAGATTGGGGGTTTTACCAGCCCCAGCATTTT.

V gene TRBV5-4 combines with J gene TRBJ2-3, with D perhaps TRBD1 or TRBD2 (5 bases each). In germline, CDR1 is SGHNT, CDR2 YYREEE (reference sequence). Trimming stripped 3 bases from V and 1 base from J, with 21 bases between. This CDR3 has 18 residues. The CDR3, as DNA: TGTGCCAGCAGCTCGACTCTTCCCGGGGCGAGACGCACAGATACGCAGTATTTT. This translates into CASSSTLPGARRTDTQYF.

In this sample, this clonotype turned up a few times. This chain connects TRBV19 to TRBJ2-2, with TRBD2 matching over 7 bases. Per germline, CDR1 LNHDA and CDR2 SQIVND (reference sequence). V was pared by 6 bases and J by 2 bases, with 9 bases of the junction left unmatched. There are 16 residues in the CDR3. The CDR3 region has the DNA TGTGCCAGTAGGACCTCCTGGGAGGGAAACACCGGGGAGCTGTTTTTT. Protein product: CASRTSWEGNTGELFF.

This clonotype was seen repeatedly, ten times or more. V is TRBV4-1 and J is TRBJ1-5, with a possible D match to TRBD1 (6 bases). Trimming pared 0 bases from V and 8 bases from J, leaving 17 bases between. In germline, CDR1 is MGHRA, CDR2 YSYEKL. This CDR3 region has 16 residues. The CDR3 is CASSQDTGAVNKPQHF. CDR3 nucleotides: TGCGCCAGCAGCCAAGATACGGGGGCAGTGAATAAGCCCCAGCATTTT.

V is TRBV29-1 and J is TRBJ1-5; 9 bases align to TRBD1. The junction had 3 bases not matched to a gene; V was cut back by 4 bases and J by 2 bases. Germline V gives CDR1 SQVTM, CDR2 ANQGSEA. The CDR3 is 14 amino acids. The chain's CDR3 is CSVGTGEGNQPQHF. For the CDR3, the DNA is TGCAGCGTTGGGACAGGGGAGGGCAATCAGCCCCAGCATTTT.

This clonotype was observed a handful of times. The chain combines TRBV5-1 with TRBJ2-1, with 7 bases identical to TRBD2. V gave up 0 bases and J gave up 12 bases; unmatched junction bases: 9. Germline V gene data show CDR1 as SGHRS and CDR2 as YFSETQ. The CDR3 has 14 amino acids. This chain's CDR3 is CASSLAVEGGVQFF. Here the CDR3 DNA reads TGCGCCAGCAGCTTGGCCGTCGAGGGAGGGGTGCAGTTCTTC.

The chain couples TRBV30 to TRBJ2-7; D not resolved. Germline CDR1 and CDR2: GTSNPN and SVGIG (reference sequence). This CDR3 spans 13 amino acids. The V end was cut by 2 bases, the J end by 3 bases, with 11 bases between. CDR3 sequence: CAWSRDLSYEQYF. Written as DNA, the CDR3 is TGTGCCTGGAGTAGAGATTTGAGCTACGAGCAGTACTTC.

CDR3 amino acids: CASSDGQGNYGYTF. As DNA, the CDR3 is TGTGCCAGCAGCGATGGACAGGGGAACTATGGCTACACCTTC. This rearrangement joins TRBV7-6 to TRBJ1-2, with 9 bases fitting TRBD1. The germline V gene encodes CDR1 SGHVS and CDR2 FNYEAQ. V was clipped by 5 bases and J by 2 bases; unmatched bases: 3. This CDR3 comprises 14 residues.

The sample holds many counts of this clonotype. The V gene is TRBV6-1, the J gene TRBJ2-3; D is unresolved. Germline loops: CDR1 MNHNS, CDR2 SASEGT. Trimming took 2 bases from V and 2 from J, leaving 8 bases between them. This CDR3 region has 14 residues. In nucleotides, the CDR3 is TGTGCCAGCAGTGAAAACAAAAACACAGATACGCAGTATTTT. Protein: CASSENKNTDTQYF.

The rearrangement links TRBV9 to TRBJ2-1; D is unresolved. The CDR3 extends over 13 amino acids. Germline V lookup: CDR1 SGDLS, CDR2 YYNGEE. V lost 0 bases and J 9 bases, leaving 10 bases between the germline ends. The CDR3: CASSVASPGEQFF. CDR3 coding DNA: TGTGCCAGCAGCGTAGCTTCGCCTGGTGAGCAGTTCTTC.

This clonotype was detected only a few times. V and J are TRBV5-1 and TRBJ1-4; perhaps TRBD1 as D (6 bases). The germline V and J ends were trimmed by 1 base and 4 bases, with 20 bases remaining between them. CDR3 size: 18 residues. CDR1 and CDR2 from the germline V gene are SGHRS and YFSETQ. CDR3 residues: CASSLSRTVGLDNEKLFF. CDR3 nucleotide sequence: TGCGCCAGCAGCTTGAGTCGGACAGTCGGATTGGATAATGAAAAACTGTTTTTT.

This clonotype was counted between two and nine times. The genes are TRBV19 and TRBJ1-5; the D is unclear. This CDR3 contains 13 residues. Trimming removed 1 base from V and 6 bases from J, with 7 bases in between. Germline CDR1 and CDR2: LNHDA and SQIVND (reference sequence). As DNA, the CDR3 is TGTGCCAGTAGTATAGCCACGGGTCAGCCCCAGCATTTT. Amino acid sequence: CASSIATGQPQHF. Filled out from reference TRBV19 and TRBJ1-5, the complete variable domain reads DGGITQSPKYLFRKEGQNVTLSCEQNLNHDAMYWYRQDPGQGLRLIYYSQIVNDFQKGDIAEGYSVSREKKESFPLTVTSAQKNPTAFYLCASSIATGQPQHFGDGTRLSIL.

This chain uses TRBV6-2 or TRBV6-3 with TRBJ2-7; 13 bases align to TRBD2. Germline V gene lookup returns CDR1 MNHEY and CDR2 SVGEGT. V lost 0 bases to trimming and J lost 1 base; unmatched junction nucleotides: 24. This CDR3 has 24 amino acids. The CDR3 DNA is TGTGCCAGCAGTTACTCGGGTCCGAGGAAGAGAGGGACTAGCGGGGTTACCCTTTCCTACGAGCAGTACTTC. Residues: CASSYSGPRKRGTSGVTLSYEQYF.

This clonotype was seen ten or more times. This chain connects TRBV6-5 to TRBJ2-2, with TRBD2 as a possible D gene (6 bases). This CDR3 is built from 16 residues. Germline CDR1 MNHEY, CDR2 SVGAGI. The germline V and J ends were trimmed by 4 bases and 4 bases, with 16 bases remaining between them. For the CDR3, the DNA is TGTGCCAGCAGTTCCCTCCGGGAGAGGGGCACCGGGGAGCTGTTTTTT. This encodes CASSSLRERGTGELFF.

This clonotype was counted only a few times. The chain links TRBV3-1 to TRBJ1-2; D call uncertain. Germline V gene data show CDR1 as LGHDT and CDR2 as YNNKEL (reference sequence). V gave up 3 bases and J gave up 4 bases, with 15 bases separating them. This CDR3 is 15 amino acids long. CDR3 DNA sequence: TGTGCCAGCAGCCACCACAACGAGGTGACCTATGGCTACACCTTC. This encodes CASSHHNEVTYGYTF.

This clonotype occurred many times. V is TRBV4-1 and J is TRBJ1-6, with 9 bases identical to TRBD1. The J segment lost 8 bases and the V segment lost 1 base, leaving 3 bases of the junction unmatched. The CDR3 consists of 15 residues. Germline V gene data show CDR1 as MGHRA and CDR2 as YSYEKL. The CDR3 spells CASSQGGQGYSPLHF. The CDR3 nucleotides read TGCGCCAGCAGCCAAGGGGGACAGGGTTATTCACCCCTCCACTTT.